The 27 T cell receptor beta chains in this list originate from one sample, sequenced in a study of CD8 T cells in Susac syndrome. The RNA input was about 0.5 to 1 ug, and it was reverse transcribed with random hexamers. TCRdb ran MiXCR on the immunoSEQ multiplex PCR reads and lists one entry per CDR3 protein. Of 150,000 to 190,000 distinct CDR3 sequences in the sample, around 95% were seen once. The material sequenced was CD8+ T cells from PBMCs. The source is a human donor with multiple sclerosis.

The chain combines TRBV20-1 with TRBJ2-7, with D perhaps matching TRBD2 (7 bases). V gave up 3 bases and J gave up 3 bases, with 15 bases separating them. The CDR3 length is 14 residues. The germline gives CDR1 DFQATT, CDR2 SNEGSKA (reference sequence). This chain's CDR3 is CSASGGLDFYEQYF. The CDR3 DNA reads TGCAGTGCTAGCGGGGGGCTTGACTTCTACGAGCAGTACTTC.

This clonotype was seen only once. The chain recombines TRBV9 with TRBJ2-3; 7 bases are a match to TRBD1. CDR1 and CDR2 (germline): SGDLS, YYNGEE. The CDR3 is 17 residues long. V was clipped by 4 bases and J by 0 bases; unmatched bases: 11. The CDR3 DNA reads as TGTGCCAGCAGCCCCCGACAGGGTTTATCTAGCACAGATACGCAGTATTTT. Encoded protein: CASSPRQGLSSTDTQYF.

The chain couples TRBV20-1 to TRBJ2-7, with a weak D call TRBD1 (5 bases). CDR1 is DFQATT, CDR2 SNEGSKA, per germline (reference sequence). With 1 base removed from V and 3 bases from J, the gap between germline ends came to 10 bases. The CDR3 length is 13 residues. The CDR3 is CSARGQGGYEQYF. CDR3 DNA sequence: TGCAGTGCTAGAGGGCAGGGTGGCTACGAGCAGTACTTC.

The CDR3 here is CASSSPRDRYNEQFF. The CDR3 DNA is TGTGCCAGCAGTTCCCCCCGGGACAGATACAATGAGCAGTTCTTC. V gene TRBV28 combines with J gene TRBJ2-1; TRBD1 aligns across 7 bases. Germline V lookup: CDR1 MDHEN, CDR2 SYDVKM. Trimming removed 4 bases from V and 4 bases from J; junction bases left unmatched: 7. This CDR3 contains 15 residues.

CDR3 DNA sequence: TGTGCCAGCAGTCTCGTGGGGGGGGGATCCTCCTACGAGCAGTACTTC. Translation: CASSLVGGGSSYEQYF. The V call is TRBV28, the J call TRBJ2-7; 7 nucleotides agree with TRBD2. CDR3 size: 16 residues. The J segment lost 0 bases and the V segment lost 5 bases, leaving 10 bases of the junction unmatched. From germline, CDR1 is MDHEN and CDR2 SYDVKM.

The chain employs TRBV6-6 and TRBJ2-5, with D possibly being TRBD1 (5 bases). Trimming left V 2 bases short and J 1 base short, with 5 bases between. CDR1 MNHNY and CDR2 SVGAGI come from the germline V gene (reference sequence). The CDR3 has 13 amino acids. CDR3 protein: CASSYGAQETQYF. CDR3 sequence (DNA): TGTGCCAGCAGTTACGGGGCCCAAGAGACCCAGTACTTC.

This clonotype has just one count. CDR3 nucleotides: TGTGCCAGCAGCTCGCTGAGGAGACAAACCTACGAGCAGTACTTC. This encodes CASSSLRRQTYEQYF. J is TRBJ2-7 and V is TRBV7-8; D is unclear. Germline V gene lookup returns CDR1 SGHVS and CDR2 FQNEAQ. The CDR3 loop spans 15 amino acids. The V end lost 4 bases, the J end lost 2 bases, and 15 bases lay between the germline ends.

The chain carries TRBV20-1 and TRBJ2-5; TRBD2 aligns across 7 bases. There are 15 residues in the CDR3. Unmatched junction bases numbered 11, after V lost 3 bases and J lost 4 bases. Germline V gives CDR1 DFQATT, CDR2 SNEGSKA (reference sequence). As DNA, the CDR3 is TGCAGTGCTAGTAATCGGGGGGTTCCTGGAGAGACCCAGTACTTC. It translates to CSASNRGVPGETQYF.

This chain uses TRBV6-5 with TRBJ2-1; weak D call: TRBD1 (6 bases). Trimming took 6 bases from V and 3 from J, leaving 9 bases between them. The germline CDR1 and CDR2 sequences are MNHEY and SVGAGI. The CDR3 covers 13 residues. The CDR3 sequence: CASRDSIYNEQFF. Here the CDR3 DNA reads TGTGCCAGCAGGGACAGTATCTACAATGAGCAGTTCTTC.

V is TRBV2 and J is TRBJ2-5; D is undetermined. V lost 3 bases and J 5 bases, leaving 10 bases between the germline ends. CDR3 size: 13 residues. Germline CDR1 is SNHLY and CDR2 is FYNNEI. The CDR3 DNA reads TGTGCCAGCAGTGATGCGTGGGCGGAGACCCAGTACTTC. Its protein product is CASSDAWAETQYF.

The chain employs TRBV29-1 and TRBJ1-1, with D possibly being TRBD1 (6 bases). The length of the CDR3 is 11 residues. CDR1 is SQVTM, CDR2 ANQGSEA, per germline. The ends were cut back, 7 bases at V and 11 bases at J, with 17 bases in the middle. CDR3 DNA sequence: TGCAGCGGAAACAGGGAGTTGTTGGCTTTCTTT. Amino acids: CSGNRELLAFF.

The sample holds a few counts of this clonotype. CDR3: CASSPLTSTDTQYF. The CDR3 DNA sequence: TGTGCCAGCAGCCCCTTAACCAGCACAGATACGCAGTATTTT. This rearrangement joins TRBV3-1 to TRBJ2-3, with D unresolved. The CDR3 spans 14 residues. Germline loops: CDR1 LGHDT, CDR2 YNNKEL (reference sequence). V dropped 4 bases and J dropped 0 bases, with 8 bases sitting between them.

This clonotype was counted once. The V gene is TRBV11-1, the J gene TRBJ2-1; no clear D gene. CDR1 is SGHAT and CDR2 is FQDESV in the germline V gene (reference sequence). V lost 1 base and J lost 4, with 17 bases in between. The CDR3 spans 17 residues. The CDR3 spells CASSLGPDRRAYNEQFF. The CDR3 nucleotides are TGTGCCAGCAGCTTAGGGCCGGACCGAAGAGCATACAATGAGCAGTTCTTC.

The rearrangement joins TRBV9 to TRBJ1-2, with D possibly matching TRBD1 (6 bases). Trimming took off 3 bases at V and 8 bases at J, with 14 bases between the two ends. CDR3 length: 13 residues. Germline V gene data show CDR1 as SGDLS and CDR2 as YYNGEE. The DNA for the CDR3 is TGTGCCAGCAGCGCAGGTGGGGGCAGAGGCTACACCTTC. Encoded protein: CASSAGGGRGYTF.

In its sample, this clonotype was seen once. This chain joins TRBV30 and TRBJ1-1; no definite D call. Trimming took off 0 bases at V and 3 bases at J, with 14 bases between the two ends. From germline, CDR1 is GTSNPN and CDR2 SVGIG (reference sequence). The CDR3 loop spans 15 amino acids. Here the CDR3 reads CAWSVLRRSDTEAFF. For the CDR3, the DNA is TGTGCCTGGAGTGTCCTACGCAGGAGCGACACTGAAGCTTTCTTT.

This clonotype came up once. The chain has TRBV20-1 and TRBJ2-1, with TRBD2 identical over 8 bases. The CDR3 contains 13 residues. Germline V CDR1 and CDR2: DFQATT, SNEGSKA (reference sequence). With 4 bases clipped from V and 5 bases from J, the junction kept 4 bases outside the gene matches. The CDR3 nucleotides read TGCAGTGCTACTGGGACTAGTCACAATGAGCAGTTCTTC. Residues: CSATGTSHNEQFF.

The CDR3, as DNA: TGTGCCACCAGCAGGTTATCGCAGGGCAGCAATCAGCCCCAGCATTTT. As protein: CATSRLSQGSNQPQHF. The chain employs TRBV15 and TRBJ1-5, with D perhaps matching TRBD1 (5 bases). In germline, CDR1 is LNHNV, CDR2 YYDKDF (reference sequence). V lost 3 bases and J 1 base, leaving 13 bases between the germline ends. This CDR3 comprises 16 residues.

J is TRBJ1-2 and V is TRBV3-1; perhaps TRBD1 as D (6 bases). Trimming took 3 bases from V and 8 from J, leaving 19 bases between them. In germline, CDR1 is LGHDT, CDR2 YNNKEL (reference sequence). This CDR3 has 15 amino acids. This CDR3 reads CASSQGGYHREGYTF. CDR3 nucleotide sequence: TGTGCCAGCAGCCAGGGAGGCTATCACAGGGAAGGCTACACCTTC.

This sequence joins TRBV11-2 and TRBJ1-2; TRBD1 matches 8 bases. The germline CDR1 and CDR2 sequences are SGHAT and FQNNGV. The junction had 9 bases not matched to a gene; V was cut back by 3 bases and J by 0 bases. There are 17 residues in the CDR3. The CDR3 loop is CASSFTRTGRTNYGYTF. The DNA of the CDR3 is TGTGCCAGCAGCTTCACTAGGACAGGGAGAACTAACTATGGCTACACCTTC.

The chain is built from TRBV12-3 or TRBV12-4 and TRBJ1-2, with 9 nucleotides matching TRBD1. The CDR3 length is 15 residues. The V and J ends lost 5 bases and 0 bases, in that order; junction bases with no gene match: 4. The CDR3 is CASSLGQGTNYGYTF. The DNA for the CDR3 is TGTGCCAGCAGTCTCGGACAGGGGACTAACTATGGCTACACCTTC.

The chain has TRBV30 and TRBJ2-5; perhaps TRBD2 as D (6 bases). CDR1 is GTSNPN and CDR2 is SVGIG in the germline V gene (reference sequence). Trimming stripped 4 bases from V and 5 bases from J, with 14 bases between. The CDR3 covers 13 residues. The CDR3 loop reads CAWIGGFGETQYF. CDR3 sequence (DNA): TGTGCCTGGATTGGGGGGTTCGGGGAGACCCAGTACTTC. The complete variable domain, with remaining parts taken from reference TRBV30 and TRBJ2-5, reads SQTIHQWPATLVQPVGSPLSLECTVEGTSNPNLYWYRQAAGRGLQLLFYSVGIGQISSEVPQNLSASRPQDRQFILSSKKLLLSDSGFYLCAWIGGFGETQYFGPGTRLLVL.

The chain carries TRBV13 and TRBJ2-2; D gene unclear. Germline CDR1 PRHDT, CDR2 FYEKMQ (reference sequence). This CDR3 is 13 amino acids long. The V gene lost 1 base and the J gene lost 8 bases, with 8 bases spanning the gap. The CDR3 reads CASSLDLRGELFF. The DNA of the CDR3 is TGTGCCAGCAGCTTAGATTTGAGAGGGGAGCTGTTTTTT.

This chain connects TRBV5-1 to TRBJ2-1; D is uncertain. This CDR3 spans 11 amino acids. Looked up from germline, CDR1 is SGHRS and CDR2 is YFSETQ. V shed 2 bases and J shed 8 bases, with 5 bases lying between them. The CDR3 region is CASSFTHEQFF. CDR3 nucleotides: TGCGCCAGCAGCTTCACCCATGAGCAGTTCTTC.

The chain recombines TRBV30 with TRBJ1-1; 8 nucleotides line up with TRBD1. V trimming: 3 bases; J trimming: 5 bases; junction bases outside the gene matches: 5. CDR3 length: 13 residues. The V gene's germline CDR1 is GTSNPN and CDR2 SVGIG (reference sequence). The CDR3 DNA follows: TGTGCCTGGAGGCAGGGGGCGAGAACTGAAGCTTTCTTT. It encodes CAWRQGARTEAFF.

The V and J genes are TRBV7-9 and TRBJ2-1; tentatively, D is TRBD1 or TRBD2 (6 bases each). Per the germline V gene, CDR1 is SEHNR and CDR2 is FQNEAQ (reference sequence). The germline V and J ends were trimmed by 6 bases and 4 bases, with 16 bases remaining between them. The CDR3 is 15 amino acids. The CDR3 nucleotides are TGTGCCAGCAGGCTCGAGCAGGGGACTTACAATGAGCAGTTCTTC. It specifies CASRLEQGTYNEQFF.

V usage is TRBV18 and J usage is TRBJ2-7; 7 bases map to TRBD1. Germline V lookup: CDR1 KGHSH, CDR2 LQKENI. This CDR3 has 14 amino acids. The V segment lost 3 bases and the J segment 4 bases; nucleotides outside the gene matches: 6. CDR3 coding DNA: TGTGCCAGCTCACCGGACAGGTCATCGTACGAGCAGTACTTC. It is translated as CASSPDRSSYEQYF. The whole variable domain, filled in from reference TRBV18 and TRBJ2-7, reads NAGVMQNPRHLVRRRGQEARLRCSPMKGHSHVYWYRQLPEEGLKFMVYLQKENIIDESGMPKERFSAEFPKEGPSILRIQQVVRGDSAAYFCASSPDRSSYEQYFGPGTRLTVT.

The table lists this clonotype with a few counts. In DNA, the CDR3 is TGTGCCAGCAGTTTGAGGGGGGGAAGCACAGATACGCAGTATTTT. Translated: CASSLRGGSTDTQYF. V usage is TRBV28 and J usage is TRBJ2-3; D might be TRBD2 (7 bases). V was clipped by 3 bases and J by 0 bases, with 10 bases between them. This CDR3 spans 15 amino acids. Germline-derived CDR1 and CDR2 are MDHEN and SYDVKM.